The 18 T cell receptor beta chains below all came from one sample that was sequenced in a study of T cells in Graves' hyperthyroidism and ophthalmopathy. RNA transcripts provided the source from which TCR beta CDR3 regions were amplified. With the HTBI primer set, the TCR CDR3 went through a first round of RT-PCR. TCRdb processed the multiplex PCR reads anew with MiXCR; each CDR3 protein has one entry. This repertoire shows about 96,000 distinct CDR3 sequences, around 50% found once; its top ten account for roughly 27%. The sample was blood. These TCRs come from a middle-aged woman with Graves' hyperthyroidism.

This clonotype occurred a few times. J is TRBJ2-5 and V is TRBV12-3 or TRBV12-4, with 8 bases aligning to TRBD2. The CDR3 runs to 13 residues. The V gene end was trimmed by 6 bases and the J gene end by 7 bases; junction bases not matched to a gene: 7. The DNA for the CDR3 is TGTGCCAGCAGAGGGACTAGTGTCAGGACCCAGTACTTC. This translates into CASRGTSVRTQYF.

Turning to this clonotype: The CDR3 carries no conserved terminal phenylalanine or tryptophan, so it likely arises from a read error. This chain connects TRBV20-1 to TRBJ1-6; weak D call: TRBD1 (6 bases). The V end lost 8 bases, the J end lost 7 bases, and 12 bases lay between the germline ends. Germline CDR1 DFQATT, CDR2 SNEGSKA (reference sequence). This CDR3 has 12 amino acids. CDR3 DNA: TGCAGTTCGAGGACAGCAAATTCACCCCTCCACTTG. Residues: CSSRTANSPLHL.

Many counts were recorded for this clonotype. The chain employs TRBV2 and TRBJ2-2; 10 positions match TRBD2. J lost 0 bases, V lost 6 bases, and 7 bases had no gene match. Germline CDR1 SNHLY, CDR2 FYNNEI. The CDR3 sequence is 17 residues long. The CDR3 here is CASSRPGLATNTGELFF. DNA of the CDR3: TGTGCCAGCAGCAGACCGGGACTAGCGACGAACACCGGGGAGCTGTTTTTT. The entire variable domain, with the rest obtained from reference TRBV2 and TRBJ2-2, is as follows: EPEVTQTPSHQVTQMGQEVILRCVPISNHLYFYWYRQILGQKVEFLVSFYNNEISEKSEIFDDQFSVERPDGSNFTLKIRSTKLEDSAMYFCASSRPGLATNTGELFFGEGSRLTVL.

This clonotype was seen a handful of times. The chain uses TRBV27 and TRBJ2-1; no clear D gene. Germline values: CDR1 MNHEY, CDR2 SMNVEV (reference sequence). V lost 4 bases to trimming and J lost 12 bases, with 7 bases between them. CDR3 size: 10 residues. The CDR3: CASSYPPQFF. CDR3 coding DNA: TGTGCCAGCAGTTACCCCCCGCAGTTCTTC.

This clonotype has only a few counts. The chain is built from TRBV6-5 and TRBJ2-5; TRBD1 agrees at 10 bases. The J call is doubtful: the DNA matches TRBJ2-7 better. The CDR3 sequence is 14 residues long. Per germline, CDR1 MNHEY and CDR2 SVGAGI. CDR3 DNA: TGTGCCAGCAGTGAGGGACAGGGGTCCTACGAGCAGTACTTC. Its protein product is CASSEGQGSYEQYF.

About this clonotype: The missing conserved phenylalanine or tryptophan at the end of this CDR3 makes a read error likely. The chain recombines TRBV24-1 with TRBJ2-3; 8 bases map to TRBD1. The CDR3 runs to 16 residues. In germline, CDR1 is KGHDR, CDR2 SFDVKD. The J segment lost 3 bases and the V segment lost 5 bases, leaving 9 bases of the junction unmatched. The CDR3 is CATSGQGRTRTDTQYL. In nucleotides, the CDR3 is TGTGCCACCAGTGGACAGGGGCGAACAAGGACAGATACGCAGTATTTA.

The rearrangement uses TRBV7-9 and TRBJ1-6; TRBD1 agrees at 9 bases. With 5 bases clipped from V and 2 bases from J, the junction kept 7 bases outside the gene matches. The germline V gene encodes CDR1 SEHNR and CDR2 FQNEAQ (reference sequence). CDR3 length: 17 amino acids. CDR3 amino acids: CASSVWTGDAYNSPLHF. In nucleotides, the CDR3 is TGTGCCAGCAGCGTTTGGACAGGGGACGCCTATAATTCACCCCTCCACTTT.

As for this clonotype: No conserved phenylalanine or tryptophan is present at the end of the CDR3, so a read error is the likely explanation. The DNA is omitted, as the CDR3 cannot be located on it reliably, and the CDR3 follows TCRdb's listing. V is TRBV9 and J is TRBJ2-6. Germline-derived CDR1 and CDR2 are SGDLS and YYNGEE. The CDR3 sequence runs 10 residues, both termini included. This CDR3 reads CASSSHAGTS.

Comment on this clonotype: The junction and the germline gene differ at one end; a read error may be behind it. The V and J genes are TRBV25-1 and TRBJ1-5, with 11 bases aligning to TRBD1. The CDR3 loop spans 13 amino acids. The germline V gene encodes CDR1 MGHDK and CDR2 SYGVNS. CDR3 DNA sequence: TGCGCCACCGGACAGGGGGCAGGACAGCCCCAGCATTTT. Residues: CATGQGAGQPQHF.

This clonotype was seen at least ten times. V gene TRBV9 combines with J gene TRBJ1-1, with TRBD1 identical over 9 bases. Trimming at V came to 4 bases and at J to 11 bases, leaving 12 bases not matched to a gene. Per germline, CDR1 SGDLS and CDR2 YYNGEE. The CDR3 runs to 14 residues. CDR3 sequence (DNA): TGTGCCAGCAGCCGGGACAGGGAAAGGTCCGAGGCTTTCTTT. It translates to CASSRDRERSEAFF.

This chain links TRBV20-1 with TRBJ2-7; a weak D match, TRBD1 (6 bases). Trimming took off 6 bases at V and 1 base at J, with 10 bases between the two ends. The CDR3 loop spans 12 amino acids. Germline V gives CDR1 DFQATT, CDR2 SNEGSKA (reference sequence). The CDR3 bases are TGCAGTGCCCAGACAGGATCCTACGAGCAGTACTTC. It translates to CSAQTGSYEQYF.

The V and J genes are TRBV6-4 and TRBJ2-7, with 12 bases lining up with TRBD2. The CDR3 length is 15 residues. Looked up from germline, CDR1 is MRHNA and CDR2 is SNTAGT. The J segment lost 7 bases and the V segment lost 2 bases, leaving 6 bases of the junction unmatched. The DNA of the CDR3 is TGTGCCAGCAGTGACCCTAGCGGGAGGGCCAGAGAGCAGTACTTC. Amino acid sequence: CASSDPSGRAREQYF.

This clonotype was counted at least ten times. The chain carries TRBV12-3 or TRBV12-4 and TRBJ1-6; 8 positions match TRBD1. The CDR3 contains 15 residues. J lost 7 bases, V lost 6 bases, and 8 bases had no gene match. CDR3 sequence reads: CASRHGTGGNSPLHF. The CDR3 nucleotides read TGTGCCAGCAGACACGGGACAGGTGGCAATTCACCCCTCCACTTT.

This clonotype was observed a handful of times. V usage is TRBV7-6 and J usage is TRBJ1-1; the D gene is possibly TRBD1 (6 bases). There are 14 residues in the CDR3. V lost 1 base and J lost 4, with 10 bases in between. The germline V gene encodes CDR1 SGHVS and CDR2 FNYEAQ. The CDR3 loop reads CASSLGGTFTEAFF. The DNA of the CDR3 is TGTGCCAGCAGCTTAGGCGGGACATTCACTGAAGCTTTCTTT.

This clonotype was detected only a few times. The chain carries TRBV7-9 and TRBJ2-1, with 9 nucleotides matching TRBD2. The CDR3 sequence is 17 residues long. Per the germline V gene, CDR1 is SEHNR and CDR2 is FQNEAQ (reference sequence). After removal of 5 bases from V and 6 bases from J, the junction contained 14 bases not matched to a gene. The CDR3 protein is CASSRMGGLAGPNEQFF. CDR3 in DNA: TGTGCCAGCAGCAGGATGGGCGGGCTAGCGGGGCCCAATGAGCAGTTCTTC.

This sequence joins TRBV7-2 and TRBJ2-5; the D gene is possibly TRBD2 (7 bases). V lost 3 bases, J lost 5 bases, and 13 bases lay in between. This CDR3 spans 14 amino acids. Germline-derived CDR1 and CDR2 are SGHTA and FQGNSA. Here the CDR3 DNA reads TGTGCCAGCAGCTTCGGTAGGGGGGGCGAGACCCAGTACTTC. Translating it yields CASSFGRGGETQYF. Full variable domain (missing parts from reference TRBV7-2 and TRBJ2-5): GAGVSQSPSNKVTEKGKDVELRCDPISGHTALYWYRQSLGQGLEFLIYFQGNSAPDKSGLPSDRFSAERTGGSVSTLTIQRTQQEDSAVYLCASSFGRGGETQYFGPGTRLLVL.

With respect to this clonotype: Given the absence of the conserved phenylalanine or tryptophan at the CDR3 end, a read error is likely. The limits of the CDR3 on the DNA are not certain, so only TCRdb's listed CDR3 is given. The chain employs TRBV6-1 and TRBJ1-6; the table gives TRBD1 as D, unverified against the DNA. The germline gives CDR1 MNHNS, CDR2 SASEGT. 12 amino acids form the CDR3, both terminal residues included. This CDR3 reads CASRQGDSPLQS.

The CDR3 region is CSVGTSGVEQYF. CDR3 coding DNA: TGCAGCGTCGGGACTAGCGGGGTCGAGCAGTACTTC. The chain carries TRBV29-1 and TRBJ2-7, with 13 bases matching TRBD2. Germline CDR1 and CDR2: SQVTM and ANQGSEA. V shed 6 bases and J 6 bases; nucleotides not matched to a gene: 2. The CDR3 is 12 amino acids.